This T cell receptor beta chain originates from a study of T cells after yellow fever vaccination. The CDR3 spans 15 residues. Trimming cost V 0 bases and J 8 bases; bases outside gene matches: 7. This clonotype was detected a few times. The antigen remains unidentified. As TCR cDNA was made by 5'RACE template switching, a universal primer site and UMIs were added. Using its own MiXCR run on the 5' RACE reads, TCRdb lists one record per CDR3 protein. The table lists 250,000 to 300,000 distinct CDR3 sequences, 10% to 15% of them singletons. Points from the study as a whole: Clones from primary vaccination mostly reappeared after the booster (around 96% CD4, approximately 86% CD8).

The rearrangement uses TRBV12-3 or TRBV12-4 and TRBJ2-1, with 7 nucleotides matching TRBD2. The receptor was isolated from a man aged 25-45 years who received the YFV17D yellow fever vaccine. The sample consisted of CD4+ T cells sorted from PBMCs, taken 45 days after the yellow fever booster vaccination. Here the CDR3 reads CASSLAAGRSDEQFF. In nucleotides, the CDR3 is TGTGCCAGCAGTTTAGCAGCGGGGAGAAGTGATGAGCAGTTCTTC.